This T cell receptor (beta chain) was sequenced in a study of shared clonotypes between healthy human individuals. Findings of the study overall: Depth was large, yet rarefaction showed that sorted-subset sequencing was incomplete. Represented genetic and exposure-history diversity was restricted by having few donors.

A note on this clone: Its antigen is still unknown.

Data came from immunoSEQ multiplex PCR; TCRdb stores just in-frame clones and leaves some out. The sample lists around 2.5 million clones, 93% occurring once. Germline V lookup: CDR1 SGHNT, CDR2 YYREEE (reference sequence). This CDR3 contains 12 residues. Trimming left V 4 bases short and J 3 bases short, with 7 bases between. Sequenced input: naive CD4+ T cells from PBMCs. Subset in this sample: CD45RA+ positively selected. The rearrangement uses TRBV5-4 and TRBJ1-2; weak D call: TRBD1 (6 bases). The clonotype comes from a man aged 18-30 years in good health. Some clones in this sample may be carry-over from other donors' samples. The CDR3 DNA reads as TGTGCCAGCAGCCAGGGGTACTATGGCTACACCTTC. It encodes CASSQGYYGYTF.